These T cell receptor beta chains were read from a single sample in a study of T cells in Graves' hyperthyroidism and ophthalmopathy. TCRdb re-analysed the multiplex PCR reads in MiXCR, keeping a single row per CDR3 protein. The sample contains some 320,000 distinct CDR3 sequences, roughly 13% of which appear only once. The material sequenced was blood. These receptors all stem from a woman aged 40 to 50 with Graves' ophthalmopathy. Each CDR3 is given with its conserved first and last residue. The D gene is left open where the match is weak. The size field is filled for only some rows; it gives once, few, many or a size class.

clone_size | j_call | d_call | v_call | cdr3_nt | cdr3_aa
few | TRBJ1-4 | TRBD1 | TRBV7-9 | TGTGCCAGCAGCTTAGGTAGCTTGGGACAGATAAACGGTGAAAAACTGTTTTTT | CASSLGSLGQINGEKLFF
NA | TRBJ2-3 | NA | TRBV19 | TGTGCCAGTAGTATAGACGGGTACACAGATACGCAGTATTTT | CASSIDGYTDTQYF
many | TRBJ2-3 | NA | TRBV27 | TGTGCCGTGAGGAGGGGCCTAGGAGATACGCAGTATTTT | CAVRRGLGDTQYF
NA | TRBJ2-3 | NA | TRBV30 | TGTGCCTGGAGTCCTCTGCTAGCAGATACGCAGTATTTT | CAWSPLLADTQYF
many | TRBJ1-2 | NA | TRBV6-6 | TGTGCCAGCAGTTACGGGTCGAGGTCCCTCGGCTACACCTTC | CASSYGSRSLGYTF
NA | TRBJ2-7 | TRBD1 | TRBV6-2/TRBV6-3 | TGTGCCAGCAGTGCCCTCTCCGGGACAGGGGATCGCGAGCAGTACTTC | CASSALSGTGDREQYF
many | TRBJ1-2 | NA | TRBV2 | TGTGCCAGCGAGCTTATTAGGGCACCCTATGGCTACACCTTC | CASELIRAPYGYTF
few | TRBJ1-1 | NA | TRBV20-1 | TGCAGTGCTAACACCCCCCCTCGACAGATCATGAACACTGAAGCTTTCTTT | CSANTPPRQIMNTEAFF
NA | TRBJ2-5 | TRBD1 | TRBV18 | TGTGCCAGCTCACCAGGGACAGGCTGGTACCAAGAGACCCAGTACTTC | CASSPGTGWYQETQYF
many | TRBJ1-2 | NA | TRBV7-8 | TGTGCCAGCAGCCCGGCGGGTAGCTATGGCTACACCTTC | CASSPAGSYGYTF